The 18 T cell receptor beta chains below all came from one sample that was sequenced in a study of Graves' ophthalmopathy and Graves' hyperthyroidism. RNA transcripts were the template, and TCR beta CDR3 regions were amplified from them. Amplification began with first-round RT-PCR using HTBI primers, then second-round multiplex PCR was performed. TCRdb processed the multiplex PCR reads anew with MiXCR; each CDR3 protein has one entry. This table holds a few hundred thousand distinct CDR3 sequences, about 18% found once. Sequenced sample: peripheral blood. Every receptor here comes from a woman between 18 and 30 years old with Graves' ophthalmopathy.

The CDR3 sequence: CASSVEDNYGYTF. The CDR3 DNA is TGTGCCAGCAGCGTGGAGGATAACTATGGCTACACCTTC. This chain connects TRBV9 to TRBJ1-2, with D unclear. The CDR3 extends over 13 amino acids. Germline values: CDR1 SGDLS, CDR2 YYNGEE. The germline V and J ends were trimmed by 2 bases and 1 base, with 6 bases remaining between them. Drawing the rest from reference TRBV9 and TRBJ1-2, the complete variable domain is DSGVTQTPKHLITATGQRVTLRCSPRSGDLSVYWYQQSLDQGLQFLIQYYNGEERAKGNILERFSAQQFPDLHSELNLSSLELGDSALYFCASSVEDNYGYTFGSGTRLTVV.

This clonotype was observed many times. This chain's CDR3 is CASSPTSGEYQETQYF. In DNA form, the CDR3 reads TGTGCCAGCAGCCCGACTAGCGGAGAGTACCAAGAGACCCAGTACTTC. The chain uses TRBV27 and TRBJ2-5, with 9 bases lining up with TRBD2. Germline values: CDR1 MNHEY, CDR2 SMNVEV (reference sequence). The CDR3 runs to 16 residues. The J segment lost 0 bases and the V segment lost 6 bases, leaving 8 bases of the junction unmatched.

This clonotype was detected many times. The gene calls are TRBV30 and TRBJ2-4, with 7 nucleotides matching TRBD1. V shed 5 bases and J 0 bases; nucleotides not matched to a gene: 16. Germline lookup yields CDR1 GTSNPN and CDR2 SVGIG (reference sequence). The CDR3 contains 18 residues. The CDR3 loop is CAWSDRVSGIIAKNIQYF. CDR3 nucleotides: TGTGCCTGGTCTGACAGGGTCTCGGGTATTATAGCCAAAAACATTCAGTACTTC.

This clonotype appeared many times. The V call is TRBV2, the J call TRBJ2-2; D is unresolved. V dropped 3 bases and J dropped 6 bases, with 11 bases sitting between them. This CDR3 region has 14 residues. CDR1 and CDR2 from the germline V gene are SNHLY and FYNNEI. DNA for the CDR3: TGTGCCAGCAGTGACGAAAGGGTGCCCGGGGAGCTGTTTTTT. Translated, it gives CASSDERVPGELFF.

This clonotype was seen many times. The J gene is TRBJ1-6, the V gene TRBV5-1, with TRBD1 matching 10 bases. Germline V gene lookup returns CDR1 SGHRS and CDR2 YFSETQ. This CDR3 has 15 amino acids. The J segment lost 9 bases and the V segment lost 4 bases, leaving 7 bases of the junction unmatched. The CDR3 sequence: CASSAPGQGSSPLHF. CDR3 DNA sequence: TGCGCCAGCAGCGCTCCGGGACAGGGGAGTTCACCCCTCCACTTT.

Ten or more counts support this clonotype. The V and J genes are TRBV7-2 and TRBJ2-4; a possible D gene is TRBD2 (6 bases). The CDR3 totals 16 residues. Per germline, CDR1 SGHTA and CDR2 FQGNSA. V lost 1 base and J 1 base, leaving 11 bases between the germline ends. In DNA, the CDR3 is TGTGCCAGCAGCTTAGGGTCGGGGGACGCCAAAAACATTCAGTACTTC. Translating it yields CASSLGSGDAKNIQYF. Using reference TRBV7-2 and TRBJ2-4 for the parts outside the CDR3, the full variable domain is GAGVSQSPSNKVTEKGKDVELRCDPISGHTALYWYRQSLGQGLEFLIYFQGNSAPDKSGLPSDRFSAERTGGSVSTLTIQRTQQEDSAVYLCASSLGSGDAKNIQYFGAGTRLSVL.

In DNA form, the CDR3 reads TGTGCCAGCAGTTTAAAGGCGCTCGGGCTCTACATCTCTGAAGCTTTCTTT. This codes for CASSLKALGLYISEAFF. The rearrangement joins TRBV12-3 or TRBV12-4 to TRBJ1-1; the D is unclear. The germline V and J ends were trimmed by 2 bases and 6 bases, with 22 bases remaining between them. The CDR3 extends over 17 amino acids.

This clonotype was recorded at least ten times. J is TRBJ2-2 and V is TRBV28; weak D call: TRBD2 (6 bases). Per germline, CDR1 MDHEN and CDR2 SYDVKM. Trimming removed 5 bases at V and 5 bases at J, with 9 bases between. The CDR3 contains 13 residues. Here the CDR3 DNA reads TGTGCCAGCAGTGTCAGCGGGACCGGGGAGCTGTTTTTT. Protein: CASSVSGTGELFF.

The gene calls are TRBV7-3 and TRBJ2-5, with a weak D call TRBD2 (6 bases). The ends were cut back, 2 bases at V and 6 bases at J, with 28 bases in the middle. Germline V gene lookup returns CDR1 SGHTA and CDR2 FQGTGA. The CDR3 consists of 19 residues. For the CDR3, the DNA is TGTGCCAGCAGCTTATCCTCCTGGGGCGGGGAAGGAAGTAGGAAGACCCAGTACTTC. It specifies CASSLSSWGGEGSRKTQYF.

This clonotype was found many times. The gene calls are TRBV19 and TRBJ1-1; TRBD1 might be the D (5 bases). V lost 0 bases and J lost 7, with 12 bases in between. CDR3 size: 14 residues. Germline CDR1 reads LNHDA; CDR2 reads SQIVND (reference sequence). As DNA, the CDR3 is TGTGCCAGTAGTATAGACGGGGCAGCCCGTGAAGCTTTCTTT. Protein sequence: CASSIDGAAREAFF. The full variable domain, its missing parts supplied by reference TRBV19 and TRBJ1-1, is DGGITQSPKYLFRKEGQNVTLSCEQNLNHDAMYWYRQDPGQGLRLIYYSQIVNDFQKGDIAEGYSVSREKKESFPLTVTSAQKNPTAFYLCASSIDGAAREAFFGQGTRLTVV.

Ten or more counts support this clonotype. V usage is TRBV19 and J usage is TRBJ2-7; TRBD2 matches at 8 bases. The ends lost 6 bases at V and 5 bases at J; junction bases unmatched: 6. There are 13 residues in the CDR3. CDR1 is LNHDA, CDR2 SQIVND, per germline (reference sequence). CDR3 coding DNA: TGTGCCAGTAGCCCCGGGACTAGAAACGAGCAGTACTTC. This sequence encodes CASSPGTRNEQYF.

This chain uses TRBV27 with TRBJ1-6; D is unclear. V lost 2 bases, J lost 3 bases, and 8 bases lay in between. CDR1 MNHEY and CDR2 SMNVEV come from the germline V gene (reference sequence). The CDR3 runs to 15 residues. The CDR3 loop is CASSLASVYNSPLHF. CDR3 bases: TGTGCCAGCAGTTTAGCCTCCGTCTATAATTCACCCCTCCACTTT.

This clonotype was found many times. The chain has TRBV4-3 and TRBJ1-1, with D hard to call. Between the trimmed V and J ends, which lost 2 bases and 1 base, there was a span of 5 bases. Looked up from germline, CDR1 is LGHNA and CDR2 is YSLEER. This CDR3 region has 13 residues. CDR3 coding DNA: TGCGCCAGCAGCCAATTGCAGAACACTGAAGCTTTCTTT. Its protein is CASSQLQNTEAFF.

This clonotype has a count of ten or more. The V call is TRBV28, the J call TRBJ2-7; D uncertain. The CDR3 is 12 amino acids. Germline V CDR1 and CDR2: MDHEN, SYDVKM. V lost 4 bases, J lost 3 bases, and 7 bases lay in between. CDR3 in amino acids: CASSSMVYEQYF. The CDR3 coding sequence is TGTGCCAGCAGTTCTATGGTCTACGAGCAGTACTTC.

This clonotype was counted ten times or more. The chain recombines TRBV7-9 with TRBJ2-2; no reliable D call. The germline gives CDR1 SEHNR, CDR2 FQNEAQ (reference sequence). V gave up 1 base and J gave up 2 bases, with 8 bases separating them. The CDR3 loop spans 15 amino acids. This CDR3 reads CASSLGDGNTGELFF. The CDR3, as DNA: TGTGCCAGCAGCTTAGGAGACGGAAACACCGGGGAGCTGTTTTTT.

This clonotype was counted ten times or more. The junction differs from germline at one of its ends, possibly a read error. The genes are TRBV6-1 and TRBJ2-5, with TRBD2 matching over 15 bases. The CDR3 loop spans 18 amino acids. Per the germline V gene, CDR1 is MNHNS and CDR2 is SASEGT. Written as DNA, the CDR3 is TGTGCCAGCACTGAAAGGGGACTAGCGGGAGGCCCTAGGTTGGCCCAGTACTTC. Encoded protein: CASTERGLAGGPRLAQYF.

This clonotype was observed many times. The chain recombines TRBV5-1 with TRBJ2-7, with D unclear. Germline V lookup: CDR1 SGHRS, CDR2 YFSETQ. V was trimmed by 1 base and J by 2 bases, leaving 7 bases between them. The CDR3 is 13 residues long. The CDR3 is CASSLYQPYEQYF. CDR3 nucleotides: TGCGCCAGCAGCTTGTATCAACCCTACGAGCAGTACTTC. Filled out from reference TRBV5-1 and TRBJ2-7, the complete variable domain reads KAGVTQTPRYLIKTRGQQVTLSCSPISGHRSVSWYQQTPGQGLQFLFEYFSETQRNKGNFPGRFSGRQFSNSRSEMNVSTLELGDSALYLCASSLYQPYEQYFGPGTRLTVT.

The V gene is TRBV7-8, the J gene TRBJ2-2; 11 bases line up with TRBD2. V shed 0 bases, J shed 1 base, and the junction held 1 base outside the gene matches. The CDR3 contains 17 residues. Germline V gene lookup returns CDR1 SGHVS and CDR2 FQNEAQ. This CDR3 is CASSLAGTSGNTGELFF. The CDR3 DNA reads TGTGCCAGCAGCTTAGCAGGGACTAGCGGGAACACCGGGGAGCTGTTTTTT.